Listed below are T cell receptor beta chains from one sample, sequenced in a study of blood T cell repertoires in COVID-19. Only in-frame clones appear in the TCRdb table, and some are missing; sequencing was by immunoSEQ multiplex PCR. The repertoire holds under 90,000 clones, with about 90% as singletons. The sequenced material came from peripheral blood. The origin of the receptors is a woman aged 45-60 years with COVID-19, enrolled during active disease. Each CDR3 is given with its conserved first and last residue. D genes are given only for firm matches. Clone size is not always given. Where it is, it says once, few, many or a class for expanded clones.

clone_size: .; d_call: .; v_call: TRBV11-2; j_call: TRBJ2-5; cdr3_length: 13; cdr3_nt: TGTGCCAGCAGCGTAACAGGAGGGGAGACCCAGTACTTC; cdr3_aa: CASSVTGGETQYF
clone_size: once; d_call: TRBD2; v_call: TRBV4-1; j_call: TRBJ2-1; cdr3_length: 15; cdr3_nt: TGCGCCAGCAGCCCCTCGGGTGGCGGGAGTGGTGAGCAGTTCTTC; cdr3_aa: CASSPSGGGSGEQFF
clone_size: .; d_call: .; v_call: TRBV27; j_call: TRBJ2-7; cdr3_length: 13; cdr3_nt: TGTGCCAGCAGTTTAACGGGACACTACGAGCAGTACTTC; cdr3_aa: CASSLTGHYEQYF
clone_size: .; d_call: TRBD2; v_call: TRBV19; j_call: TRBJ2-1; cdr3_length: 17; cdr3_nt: TGTGCCAGTAGTACCCCCCCCTTAGCGGGAGCGGGCAATGAGCAGTTCTTC; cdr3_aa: CASSTPPLAGAGNEQFF
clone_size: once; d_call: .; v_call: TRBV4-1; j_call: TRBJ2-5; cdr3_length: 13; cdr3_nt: TGCGCCAGCAGCCAAGGGCTAGCAGAGACCCAGTACTTC; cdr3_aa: CASSQGLAETQYF
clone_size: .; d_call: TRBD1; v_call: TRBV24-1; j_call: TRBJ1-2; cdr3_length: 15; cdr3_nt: TGTGCCACCAGTGACCGCACAGGGGCTGGCTATGGCTACACCTTC; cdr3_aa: CATSDRTGAGYGYTF
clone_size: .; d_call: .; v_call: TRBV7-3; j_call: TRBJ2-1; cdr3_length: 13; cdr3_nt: TGTGCCAGCACCAAACTACCTGATCAGGAGCAGTTCTTC; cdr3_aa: CASTKLPDQEQFF
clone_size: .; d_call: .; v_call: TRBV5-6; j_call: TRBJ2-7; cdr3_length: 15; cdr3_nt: TGTGCCAGCAGCTTTCAGGAAAGAGAGTCCTACGAGCAGTACTTC; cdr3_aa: CASSFQERESYEQYF
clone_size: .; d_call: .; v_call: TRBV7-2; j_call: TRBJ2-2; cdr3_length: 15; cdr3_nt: TGTGCCAGCAGCTTCGACAGAACGAACACCGGGGAGCTGTTTTTT; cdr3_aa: CASSFDRTNTGELFF
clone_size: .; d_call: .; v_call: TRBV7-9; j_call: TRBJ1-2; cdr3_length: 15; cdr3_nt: TGTGCCAGCAGCTTTTTAGGGGGTAGCCCTGATGGCTACACCTTC; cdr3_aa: CASSFLGGSPDGYTF
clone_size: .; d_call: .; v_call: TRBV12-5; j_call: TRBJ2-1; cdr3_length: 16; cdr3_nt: TGTGCTAGTGGTTTACAACAGGGGGGGACCTACAATGAGCAGTTCTTC; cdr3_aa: CASGLQQGGTYNEQFF
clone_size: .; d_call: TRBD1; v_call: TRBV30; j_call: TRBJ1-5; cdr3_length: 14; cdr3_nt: TGTGCCTGGAGTGTCGGCAGGGGGAATCAGCCCCAGCATTTT; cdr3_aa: CAWSVGRGNQPQHF
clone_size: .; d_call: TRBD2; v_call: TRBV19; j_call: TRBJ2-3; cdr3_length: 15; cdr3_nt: TGTGCCAGTAGTGTCCTAGCGGGAAGAGGGGATACGCAGTATTTT; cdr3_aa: CASSVLAGRGDTQYF
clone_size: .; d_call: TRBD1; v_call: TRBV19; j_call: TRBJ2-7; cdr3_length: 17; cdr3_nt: TGTGCCAGTAGTCGTCCGGGAGACAGGGGGAATCGTTACGAGCAGTACTTC; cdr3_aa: CASSRPGDRGNRYEQYF
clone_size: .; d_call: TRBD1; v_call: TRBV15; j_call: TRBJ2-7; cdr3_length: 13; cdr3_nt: TGTGCCACCAGCAGGGACAGGTTTGGGGAGCAGTACTTC; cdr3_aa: CATSRDRFGEQYF
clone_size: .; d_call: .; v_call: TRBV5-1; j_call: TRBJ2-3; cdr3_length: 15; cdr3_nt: TGCGCCAGCAGCTTGGATAGCGCTAGCACAGATACGCAGTATTTT; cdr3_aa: CASSLDSASTDTQYF
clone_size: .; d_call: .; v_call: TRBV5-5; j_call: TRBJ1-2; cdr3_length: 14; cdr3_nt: TGTGCCAGCAGCTTGGCCGGCGGTCTTCATGGCTACACCTTC; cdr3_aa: CASSLAGGLHGYTF
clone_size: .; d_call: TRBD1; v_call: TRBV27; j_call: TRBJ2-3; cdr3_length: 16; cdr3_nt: TGTGCCAGCAGTTCGACAGGGACCTACATCACAGATACGCAGTATTTT; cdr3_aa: CASSSTGTYITDTQYF
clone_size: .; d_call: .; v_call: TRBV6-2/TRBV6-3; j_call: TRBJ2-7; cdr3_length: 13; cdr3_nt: TGTGCCAGCAGTTTGGCGGGACCCCGGGAGCAGTACTTC; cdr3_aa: CASSLAGPREQYF
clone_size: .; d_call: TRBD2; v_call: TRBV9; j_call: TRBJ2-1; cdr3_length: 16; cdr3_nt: TGTGCCAGCAGTCAGTGGGAGGGAAGCTCCTACAATGAGCAGTTCTTC; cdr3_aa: CASSQWEGSSYNEQFF
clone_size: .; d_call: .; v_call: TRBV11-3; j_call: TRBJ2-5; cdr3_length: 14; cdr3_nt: TGTGCCAGCAGCACCCGACACGTTCAAGAGACCCAGTACTTC; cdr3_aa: CASSTRHVQETQYF
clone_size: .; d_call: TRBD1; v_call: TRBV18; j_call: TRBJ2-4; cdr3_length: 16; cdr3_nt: TGTGCCAGCTCACCAGCAGGGGGCTTTGGGAAAAACATTCAGTACTTC; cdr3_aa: CASSPAGGFGKNIQYF
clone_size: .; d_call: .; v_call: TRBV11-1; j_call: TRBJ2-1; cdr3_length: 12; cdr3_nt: TGTGCCAGCGAACTGGTCTACAATGAGCAGTTCTTC; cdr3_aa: CASELVYNEQFF
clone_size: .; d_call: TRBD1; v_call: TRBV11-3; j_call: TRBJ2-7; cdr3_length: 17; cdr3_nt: TGTGCCAGCAGCTACTCCCAGTACCGGGACAGGGACTACGAGCAGTACTTC; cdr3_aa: CASSYSQYRDRDYEQYF
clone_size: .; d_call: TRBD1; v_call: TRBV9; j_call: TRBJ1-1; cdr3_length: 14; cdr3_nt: TGTGCCAGCAGCCCGGGACAGATGAACACTGAAGCTTTCTTT; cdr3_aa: CASSPGQMNTEAFF
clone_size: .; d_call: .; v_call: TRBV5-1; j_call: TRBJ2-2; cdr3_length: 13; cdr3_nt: TGCGCCAGCAGCTTACCGGGTCCCGGGGAGCTGTTTTTT; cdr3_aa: CASSLPGPGELFF
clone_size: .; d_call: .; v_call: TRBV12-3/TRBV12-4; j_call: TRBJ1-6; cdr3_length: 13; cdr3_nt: TGTGCCAGCAGCTCGGTTTATAATTCACCCCTCCACTTT; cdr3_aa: CASSSVYNSPLHF
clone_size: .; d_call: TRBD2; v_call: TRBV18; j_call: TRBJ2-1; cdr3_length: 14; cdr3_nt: TGTGCCAGCTCACTCGTGGGAGGGTACAATGAGCAGTTCTTC; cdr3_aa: CASSLVGGYNEQFF
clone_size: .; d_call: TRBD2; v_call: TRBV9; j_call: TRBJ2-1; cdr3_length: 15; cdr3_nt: TGTGCCAGCAGCGTAGGGCTAGCGGGACTAAATGAGCAGTTCTTC; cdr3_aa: CASSVGLAGLNEQFF
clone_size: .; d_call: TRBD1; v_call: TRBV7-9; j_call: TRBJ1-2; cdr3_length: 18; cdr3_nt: TGTGCCAGCAGCCTGCCTCCCGGGACAGGGGTAACTCTTAGGGGCTACACCTTC; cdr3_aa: CASSLPPGTGVTLRGYTF
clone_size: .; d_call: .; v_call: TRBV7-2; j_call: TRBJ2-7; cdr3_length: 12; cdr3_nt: TGTGCCAGCAGCTCCGTCACGGTAGAGCAGTACTTC; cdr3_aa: CASSSVTVEQYF
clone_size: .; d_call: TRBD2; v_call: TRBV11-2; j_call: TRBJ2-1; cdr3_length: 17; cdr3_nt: TGTGCCAGCAGCTTAGTAAGGGGGCTAGCGGGAGGAAATGAGCAGTTCTTC; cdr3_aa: CASSLVRGLAGGNEQFF
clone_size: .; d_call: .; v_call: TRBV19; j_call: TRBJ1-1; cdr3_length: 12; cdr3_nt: TGTGCCAGTAGTATAGTTTCAGGGTCCCCTTTCTTT; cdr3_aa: CASSIVSGSPFF
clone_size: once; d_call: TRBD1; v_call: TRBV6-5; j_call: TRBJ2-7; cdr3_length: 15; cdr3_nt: TGTGCCAGCAGGAGGAATCGGGACAGCTCCTACGAGCAGTACTTC; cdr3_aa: CASRRNRDSSYEQYF
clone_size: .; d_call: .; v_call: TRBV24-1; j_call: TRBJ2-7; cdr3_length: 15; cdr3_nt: TGTGCCACCAGTGATTTCTCCTCAGGGGTCCACGAGCAGTACTTC; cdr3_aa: CATSDFSSGVHEQYF
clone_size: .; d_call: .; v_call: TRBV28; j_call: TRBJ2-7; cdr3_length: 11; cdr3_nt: TGTGCCAGCAGTTTTTACTACGAGCAGTACTTC; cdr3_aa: CASSFYYEQYF
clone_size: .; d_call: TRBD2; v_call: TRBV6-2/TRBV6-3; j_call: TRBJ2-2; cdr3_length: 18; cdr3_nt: TGTGCCAGCACCCCCATCGGTAGGGCTAGCGGAAACACCGGGGAGCTGTTTTTT; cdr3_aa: CASTPIGRASGNTGELFF
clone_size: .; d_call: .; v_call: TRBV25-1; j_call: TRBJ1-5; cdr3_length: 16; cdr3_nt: TGTGCCAGCAGTCCAAGGGGGGGAGCGGGCAATCAGCCCCAGCATTTT; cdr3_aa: CASSPRGGAGNQPQHF
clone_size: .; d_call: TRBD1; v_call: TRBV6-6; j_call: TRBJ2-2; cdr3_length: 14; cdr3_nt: TGTGCCAGCAGTCCCAGGGGGCGGACCGGGGAGCTGTTTTTT; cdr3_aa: CASSPRGRTGELFF
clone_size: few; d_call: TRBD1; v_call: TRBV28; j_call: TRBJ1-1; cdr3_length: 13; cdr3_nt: TGTGCCAGCAGTTTACTCGGGACAGGGGAAGCTTTCTTT; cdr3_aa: CASSLLGTGEAFF
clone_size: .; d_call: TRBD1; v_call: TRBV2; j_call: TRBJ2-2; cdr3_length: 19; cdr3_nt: TGTGCCAGCAGCCCGCTGGACAGGGGCGGGCTCTGGAACACCGGGGAGCTGTTTTTT; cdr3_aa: CASSPLDRGGLWNTGELFF
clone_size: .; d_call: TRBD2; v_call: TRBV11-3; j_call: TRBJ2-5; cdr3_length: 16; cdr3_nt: TGTGCCAGCAGCTTCGGGACTAGCGGGAGTGGGGAGACCCAGTACTTC; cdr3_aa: CASSFGTSGSGETQYF
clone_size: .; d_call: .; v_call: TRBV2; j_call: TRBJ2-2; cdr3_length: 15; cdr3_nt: TGTGCCAGCAGTGGGGTTACTAGCCGCACCGGGGAGCTGTTTTTT; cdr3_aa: CASSGVTSRTGELFF
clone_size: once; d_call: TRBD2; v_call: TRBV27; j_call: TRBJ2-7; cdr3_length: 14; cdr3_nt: TGTGCCAGCAGTCCCATAGCGGGAGCCTACGAGCAGTACTTC; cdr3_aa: CASSPIAGAYEQYF